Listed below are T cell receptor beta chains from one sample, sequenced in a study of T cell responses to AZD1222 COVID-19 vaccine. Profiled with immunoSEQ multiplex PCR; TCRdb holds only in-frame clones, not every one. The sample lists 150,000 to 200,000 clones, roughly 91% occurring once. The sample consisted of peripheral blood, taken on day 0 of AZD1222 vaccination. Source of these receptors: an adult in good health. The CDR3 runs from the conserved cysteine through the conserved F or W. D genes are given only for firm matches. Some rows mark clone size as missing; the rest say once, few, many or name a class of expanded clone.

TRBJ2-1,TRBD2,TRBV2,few,TGTGCCAGCAGTGAAAAGGCGCTAGCGGACAATGAGCAGTTCTTC,CASSEKALADNEQFF
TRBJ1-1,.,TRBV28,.,TGTGCCAGCAGTTCACATGGGACGTCCTTTAACCAGGATGAAGCTTTCTTT,CASSSHGTSFNQDEAFF
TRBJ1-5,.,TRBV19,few,TGTGCCAGTAGTCCCCTCGGGGCCTGGCAGCCCCAGCATTTT,CASSPLGAWQPQHF
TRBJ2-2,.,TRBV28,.,TGTGCCACCAGACGGCAGGGCAACCAAAACACCGGGGAGCTGTTTTTT,CATRRQGNQNTGELFF
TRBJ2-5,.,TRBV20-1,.,TGCAGTGCTAGTCCCGGGGTTGAGACCCAGTACTTC,CSASPGVETQYF
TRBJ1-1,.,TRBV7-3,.,TGTGCCAGCAGTAGGCGGACCGTAGCTGAAGCTTTCTTT,CASSRRTVAEAFF
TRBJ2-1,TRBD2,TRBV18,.,TGTGCCAGCTCCAAAACTGGCGGGAGGGCCGAGAATGAGCAGTTCTTC,CASSKTGGRAENEQFF
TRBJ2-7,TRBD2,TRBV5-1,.,TGCGCCAGCAGCTTGCGACTAGCGGTGGGGGAGCAGTACTTC,CASSLRLAVGEQYF
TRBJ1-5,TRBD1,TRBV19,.,TGTGCCAGTAGTATCGAGGGGGCGGTGAGCAATCAGCCCCAGCATTTT,CASSIEGAVSNQPQHF
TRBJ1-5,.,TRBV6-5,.,TGTGCCAGCAGTTACGACGGGGATCAGCCCCAGCATTTT,CASSYDGDQPQHF
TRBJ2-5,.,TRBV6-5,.,TGTGCCAGCAGCGGGAGCAAAGAGACCCAGTACTTC,CASSGSKETQYF
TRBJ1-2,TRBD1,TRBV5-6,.,TGTGCCAGCAGCTCCATTAGACAGGGAATAACTGGCTACACCTTC,CASSSIRQGITGYTF
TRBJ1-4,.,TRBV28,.,TGTGCCAGCAGTTTGGAGGGGTGGTGGAGTGAAAAACTGTTTTTT,CASSLEGWWSEKLFF
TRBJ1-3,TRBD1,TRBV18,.,TGTGCCAGCTCACCAAAGGACAGGGTGACTGGAAACACCATATATTTT,CASSPKDRVTGNTIYF